These 29 T cell receptor beta chains were sequenced from one sample in a study of T cells after yellow fever vaccination. TCRdb re-called the 5' RACE reads with MiXCR, one entry per CDR3 protein. The sample lists a few hundred thousand distinct CDR3 sequences, roughly 3.5% occurring once. The sample here was PBMCs, taken on the day of the yellow fever booster vaccination. Source of these receptors: a man aged 18 to 30 who received the YFV17D yellow fever vaccine.

V gene TRBV12-3 or TRBV12-4 combines with J gene TRBJ2-3; 9 bases line up with TRBD1. The CDR3 is made up of 17 amino acids. V trimming: 3 bases; J trimming: 2 bases; junction bases outside the gene matches: 9. The DNA for the CDR3 is TGTGCCAGCAGTTTCTCCGGGACAGGGCGATTCACAGATACGCAGTATTTT. It yields the protein CASSFSGTGRFTDTQYF.

At least ten counts were recorded for this clonotype. This chain joins TRBV24-1 and TRBJ2-3; D not resolved. CDR1 and CDR2 (germline): KGHDR, SFDVKD. Trimming stripped 4 bases from V and 3 bases from J, with 10 bases between. The CDR3 length is 14 residues. CDR3 sequence: CATSDPPRTDTQYF. Here the CDR3 DNA reads TGTGCCACCAGTGACCCTCCTAGAACAGATACGCAGTATTTT.

This clonotype was picked up many times. The CDR3: CASSGGTRQETQYF. In DNA, the CDR3 is TGCGCCAGCAGCGGCGGGACTCGCCAAGAGACCCAGTACTTC. This chain uses TRBV5-1 with TRBJ2-5; tentative D call: TRBD2 (6 bases). V shed 4 bases and J shed 1 base, with 11 bases lying between them. The CDR3 covers 14 residues. The germline V gene has CDR1 SGHRS and CDR2 YFSETQ.

This clonotype showed up many times. The chain employs TRBV5-1 and TRBJ2-2; D is possibly TRBD1 (6 bases). Trimming pared 0 bases from V and 1 base from J, leaving 19 bases between. Germline values: CDR1 SGHRS, CDR2 YFSETQ. The CDR3 has 19 amino acids. In DNA, the CDR3 is TGCGCCAGCAGCTTGGCTCGGGACAACCCGCAAAAGAACACCGGGGAGCTGTTTTTT. Translated: CASSLARDNPQKNTGELFF.

This clonotype was detected many times. The gene calls are TRBV20-1 and TRBJ2-5; maybe TRBD2 (7 bases). The CDR3 has 14 residues. V was trimmed by 4 bases and J by 5 bases, leaving 17 bases between them. CDR1 is DFQATT, CDR2 SNEGSKA, per germline (reference sequence). The CDR3, as DNA: TGCAGTGCTATCGACAGGACTAGGGGGGAGACCCAGTACTTC. This codes for CSAIDRTRGETQYF.

This clonotype has a count of ten or more. The chain joins TRBV20-1 to TRBJ2-5; 7 positions agree with TRBD2. With 5 bases clipped from V and 2 bases from J, the junction kept 8 bases outside the gene matches. This CDR3 is built from 14 residues. CDR1 and CDR2 from the germline V gene are DFQATT and SNEGSKA (reference sequence). For the CDR3, the DNA is TGCAGTGCTGAAAACCCGGGACTACAAGAGACCCAGTACTTC. It encodes CSAENPGLQETQYF.

The V and J genes are TRBV2 and TRBJ2-1; 8 bases agree with TRBD2. CDR3 length: 14 residues. V dropped 3 bases and J dropped 6; count of bases not matched to a gene: 4. From germline, CDR1 is SNHLY and CDR2 FYNNEI. CDR3 in DNA: TGTGCCAGCAGTGAGACTAGCGCCGTCAATGAGCAGTTCTTC. It translates to CASSETSAVNEQFF.

This clonotype came up a few times. The chain links TRBV27 to TRBJ2-5; 11 nucleotides match TRBD1. Per germline, CDR1 MNHEY and CDR2 SMNVEV (reference sequence). J was trimmed by 6 bases and V by 5 bases; bases with no gene match: 5. The CDR3 sequence is 14 residues long. CDR3 coding DNA: TGTGCCAGCAGTCTCGGGACAGGGGGGAAGACCCAGTACTTC. It yields the protein CASSLGTGGKTQYF.

Worth noting for this clonotype: This may come from a read error, since a much larger clone is one base off. CDR3 amino acids: CASSQGGGNGRNEQFF. The CDR3 DNA reads TGCGCCAGCAGCCAAGGTGGGGGTAACGGAAGAAATGAGCAGTTCTTC. This chain joins TRBV4-3 and TRBJ2-1; D may match TRBD1 or TRBD2 (5 bases each). This CDR3 has 16 amino acids. Deletions cut 1 base from V and 7 bases from J, with 17 bases between. In germline, CDR1 is LGHNA, CDR2 YSLEER.

In its sample, this clonotype was seen many times. The genes are TRBV11-2 and TRBJ1-3, with D hard to call. CDR1 is SGHAT, CDR2 FQNNGV, per germline. V shed 5 bases and J shed 0 bases, with 5 bases lying between them. This CDR3 spans 13 amino acids. The CDR3 here is CASSPPSGNTIYF. CDR3 bases: TGTGCCAGCAGCCCCCCCTCTGGAAACACCATATATTTT.

This clonotype was seen more than once but under ten times. The chain combines TRBV7-9 with TRBJ1-4, with a possible D match to TRBD1 (5 bases). Germline V CDR1 and CDR2: SEHNR, FQNEAQ (reference sequence). Trimming took 3 bases from V and 8 from J, leaving 13 bases between them. There are 14 residues in the CDR3. The CDR3 sequence: CASSLGRAEEKLFF. CDR3 DNA: TGTGCCAGCAGCTTGGGCAGGGCTGAGGAAAAACTGTTTTTT.

V is TRBV18 and J is TRBJ2-3, with D perhaps TRBD2 (5 bases). The germline CDR1 and CDR2 sequences are KGHSH and LQKENI. The CDR3 has 14 residues. V lost 3 bases to trimming and J lost 1 base, with 8 bases between them. CDR3 DNA: TGTGCCAGCTCACCCCTAGCCGGCACAGATACGCAGTATTTT. Residues: CASSPLAGTDTQYF.

This rearrangement joins TRBV18 to TRBJ1-6, with a possible D match to TRBD1 (5 bases). Germline values: CDR1 KGHSH, CDR2 LQKENI. V was shortened by 3 bases and J by 3 bases, with 15 bases between the two germline ends. The CDR3 has 17 residues. CDR3 residues: CASSPNQGTFYNSPLHF. The CDR3 nucleotides are TGTGCCAGCTCACCTAATCAGGGAACCTTCTATAATTCACCCCTCCACTTT.

The V and J genes are TRBV18 and TRBJ1-1; no reliable D call. This CDR3 is 14 amino acids long. Germline V gene lookup returns CDR1 KGHSH and CDR2 LQKENI. Trimming stripped 8 bases from V and 1 base from J, with 14 bases between. CDR3 region: CASRGNPQNTEAFF. In DNA form, the CDR3 reads TGTGCCAGCCGAGGAAACCCTCAGAACACTGAAGCTTTCTTT.

This clonotype was detected only a few times. The chain combines TRBV4-1 with TRBJ2-7; D assignment may be TRBD1 or TRBD2 (5 bases each). CDR1 is MGHRA and CDR2 is YSYEKL in the germline V gene. Trimming stripped 11 bases from V and 2 bases from J, with 28 bases between. The CDR3 totals 17 residues. For the CDR3, the DNA is TGCGCCGGACCCCCTCAGGTTGTTGGCGAGGGGACCTACGAGCAGTACTTC. The encoded protein is CAGPPQVVGEGTYEQYF.

V usage is TRBV27 and J usage is TRBJ2-3; D possibly matches TRBD1 or TRBD2 (5 bases each). CDR1 is MNHEY and CDR2 is SMNVEV in the germline V gene (reference sequence). The germline V and J ends were trimmed by 4 bases and 2 bases, with 10 bases remaining between them. The CDR3 is made up of 14 amino acids. The CDR3 coding sequence is TGTGCCAGCAGTTCCGAGGGGACCACAGATACGCAGTATTTT. This codes for CASSSEGTTDTQYF.

There are many counts of this clonotype. The chain joins TRBV4-2 to TRBJ1-2; TRBD1 is a possible D gene (5 bases). Between the trimmed V and J ends, which lost 1 base and 7 bases, there was a span of 19 bases. The CDR3 has 16 residues. Looked up from germline, CDR1 is LGHNA and CDR2 is YNFKEQ. Written as DNA, the CDR3 is TGTGCCAGCAGCCAAGGTTCAGACAGCCGATTAGGTGGCTACACCTTC. Encoded protein: CASSQGSDSRLGGYTF.

This clonotype has just a few counts. The rearrangement uses TRBV20-1 and TRBJ1-1, with unresolved D. V was pared by 0 bases and J by 1 base, with 12 bases between. Germline-derived CDR1 and CDR2 are DFQATT and SNEGSKA (reference sequence). The CDR3 sequence is 15 residues long. The CDR3 protein is CSARDPKGRNTEAFF. CDR3 nucleotide sequence: TGCAGTGCTAGAGATCCTAAGGGTAGGAACACTGAAGCTTTCTTT.

V and J are TRBV24-1 and TRBJ2-2; D assignment may be TRBD1 or TRBD2 (6 bases each). Trimming removed 8 bases at V and 0 bases at J, with 12 bases between. Per germline, CDR1 KGHDR and CDR2 SFDVKD. There are 15 residues in the CDR3. CDR3 loop: CATIAGQTNTGELFF. DNA for the CDR3: TGTGCCACCATCGCGGGACAAACGAACACCGGGGAGCTGTTTTTT.

Ten or more counts support this clonotype. The rearrangement joins TRBV4-3 to TRBJ2-7, with D maybe TRBD2 (6 bases). CDR3 length: 12 amino acids. Germline V gives CDR1 LGHNA, CDR2 YSLEER. CDR3 DNA sequence: TGCGCCAGCAGCCAGGAGGGGACTGCTTCGCCTGTC. Its protein is CASSQEGTASPV.

This clonotype was counted only a few times. The chain employs TRBV5-6 and TRBJ1-6; D is unresolved. This CDR3 is built from 14 residues. Germline V CDR1 and CDR2: SGHDT, YYEEEE. V was pared by 4 bases and J by 0 bases, with 5 bases between. The CDR3 loop reads CASSGPSYNSPLHF. As DNA, the CDR3 is TGTGCCAGCAGCGGGCCCTCCTATAATTCACCCCTCCACTTT.

This clonotype was detected many times. This sequence joins TRBV6-5 and TRBJ1-2, with TRBD1 as a possible D gene (5 bases). V was shortened by 2 bases and J by 1 base, with 11 bases between the two germline ends. Germline lookup yields CDR1 MNHEY and CDR2 SVGAGI. The CDR3 is 15 amino acids. The CDR3: CASSYTGRLNYGYTF. CDR3 sequence (DNA): TGTGCCAGCAGTTACACAGGCAGGCTTAACTATGGCTACACCTTC.

Only a few counts were recorded for this clonotype. V and J are TRBV7-2 and TRBJ1-4; D may be TRBD1 (6 bases). Trimming pared 3 bases from V and 3 bases from J, leaving 14 bases between. Germline values: CDR1 SGHTA, CDR2 FQGNSA. The CDR3 loop spans 16 amino acids. This CDR3 reads CASSFFSGTPNEKLFF. DNA of the CDR3: TGTGCCAGCAGCTTCTTTTCCGGGACACCTAATGAAAAACTGTTTTTT.

This clonotype has a count of ten or more. V is TRBV24-1 and J is TRBJ2-5; D not certain. The CDR3 contains 14 residues. Per the germline V gene, CDR1 is KGHDR and CDR2 is SFDVKD. V gave up 4 bases and J gave up 4 bases, with 12 bases separating them. The CDR3 loop reads CATSEPSRRETQYF. The DNA for the CDR3 is TGTGCCACCAGTGAACCCAGTCGGCGAGAGACCCAGTACTTC.

The J gene is TRBJ2-1, the V gene TRBV7-8, with 9 bases matching TRBD2. This CDR3 contains 18 residues. Germline lookup yields CDR1 SGHVS and CDR2 FQNEAQ. The V and J ends lost 9 bases and 7 bases, in that order; junction bases with no gene match: 22. The CDR3 coding sequence is TGTGCCAGTAGACTAGTGCGGGTTCAGCGGGGGGCCCGTAATGAGCAGTTCTTC. Amino acid sequence: CASRLVRVQRGARNEQFF.

This sequence joins TRBV6-5 and TRBJ2-1, with D possibly TRBD2 on 7 matching bases. The CDR3 covers 16 residues. The germline V gene encodes CDR1 MNHEY and CDR2 SVGAGI. V was trimmed by 0 bases and J by 5 bases, leaving 14 bases between them. DNA of the CDR3: TGTGCCAGCAGTTACTCTGGGGGGGGCGCCCACAATGAGCAGTTCTTC. Encoded protein: CASSYSGGGAHNEQFF.

On this clonotype itself: This may be a read error: a much more frequent sequence differs by one nucleotide. CDR3 DNA: TGTGCCAGCAGGCAGCACCACCGGGGCGGGCAAGAGACCCAGTACTTC. It encodes CASRQHHRGGQETQYF. This chain links TRBV4-2 with TRBJ2-5; the D gene could be TRBD1 or TRBD2 (5 bases each). There are 16 residues in the CDR3. V shed 6 bases and J shed 2 bases, with 19 bases lying between them. Per germline, CDR1 LGHNA and CDR2 YNFKEQ.

The CDR3 DNA is TGTGCCAGCAACCAGGAGGCTGAAGCTTTCTTT. This translates into CASNQEAEAFF. This chain joins TRBV7-9 and TRBJ1-1; D is unclear. V lost 7 bases and J 6 bases, leaving 9 bases between the germline ends. The germline V gene has CDR1 SEHNR and CDR2 FQNEAQ (reference sequence). The CDR3 runs 11 residues.

This clonotype was seen many times. The chain uses TRBV29-1 and TRBJ2-7, with 10 nucleotides matching TRBD1. The germline V gene encodes CDR1 SQVTM and CDR2 ANQGSEA. The CDR3 is 14 residues long. The junction had 9 bases not matched to a gene; V was cut back by 7 bases and J by 3 bases. CDR3 protein: CSAGGGTGDYEQYV. The CDR3 nucleotides are TGCAGCGCCGGAGGGGGGACAGGGGACTACGAGCAGTACGTC.